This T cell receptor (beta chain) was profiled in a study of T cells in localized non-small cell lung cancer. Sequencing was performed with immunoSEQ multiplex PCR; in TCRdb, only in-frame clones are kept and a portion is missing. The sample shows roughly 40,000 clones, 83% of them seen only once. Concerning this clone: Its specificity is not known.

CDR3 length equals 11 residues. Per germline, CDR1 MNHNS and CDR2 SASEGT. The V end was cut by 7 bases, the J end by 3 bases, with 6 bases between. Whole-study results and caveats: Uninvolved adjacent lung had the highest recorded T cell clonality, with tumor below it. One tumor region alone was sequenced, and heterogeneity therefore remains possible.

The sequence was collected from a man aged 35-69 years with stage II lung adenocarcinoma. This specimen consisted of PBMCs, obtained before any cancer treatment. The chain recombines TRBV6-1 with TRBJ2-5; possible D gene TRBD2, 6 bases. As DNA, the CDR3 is TGTGCCAGCACGGGGGAAGAGACCCAGTACTTC. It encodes CASTGEETQYF.